What follows are 4 T cell receptor beta chains derived from one specimen sequenced in a study of spatial heterogeneity in lung cancer (dated by TCRdb to between 2017 and 2020). Preparation of the library involved 5' RACE. TCRdb shows the sequencer as NextSeq 500. TCRdb reran the public reads through fastp at Q25 and MiXCR, keeping productive beta chains. Rows are combined by CDR3 protein, so each entry shows the most common genes and DNA. The sample includes 17,000 or so distinct CDR3 sequences, with approximately 6.3% observed a single time. The ten largest account for approximately 6.8% of the sample. No antigen is known for these receptors. Here is what the overall study found, with its caveats: The tumor nonsynonymous mutation count correlated with the number of expanded alpha and beta TCRs within the tumor.

The label giving this sample's time point can be read as: sample taken at primary tumor resection. This sample comprised lung tumor tissue, obtained at surgery. All receptors come from a male donor with early-stage non-small cell lung cancer.

This clonotype has at least ten counts. J is TRBJ2-5 and V is TRBV11-1; TRBD2 aligns across 9 bases. CDR3 size: 16 residues. The V gene's germline CDR1 is SGHAT and CDR2 FQDESV (reference sequence). V was pared by 2 bases and J by 2 bases, with 6 bases of the junction left unmatched. In DNA, the CDR3 is TGTGCCAGCAGCTTATCCCGACTAGCGGCACAAGAGACCCAGTACTTC. Translating gives CASSLSRLAAQETQYF.

This clonotype was detected ten times or more. CDR3: CASSQVPGLEQYF. For the CDR3, the DNA is TGCGCCAGCAGCCAAGTGCCGGGCCTCGAGCAGTACTTC. This rearrangement joins TRBV4-1 to TRBJ2-7; no clear D. Germline CDR1 reads MGHRA; CDR2 reads YSYEKL. CDR3 length: 13 residues. The V end was cut by 1 base, the J end by 6 bases, with 10 bases between.

This clonotype was seen repeatedly, ten times or more. V and J are TRBV6-4 and TRBJ2-3; 9 bases line up with TRBD2. CDR1 and CDR2 (germline): MRHNA, SNTAGT. CDR3 length equals 16 residues. V shed 0 bases and J 0 bases; nucleotides not matched to a gene: 1. The CDR3 DNA is TGTGCCAGCAGTGACTCAGCGGGGGGTAGCACAGATACGCAGTATTTT. Amino acids: CASSDSAGGSTDTQYF.

This clonotype was seen many times. This chain links TRBV6-4 with TRBJ2-1, with D hard to call. Trimming pared 7 bases from V and 2 bases from J, leaving 18 bases between. The length of the CDR3 is 16 residues. CDR1 is MRHNA and CDR2 is SNTAGT in the germline V gene. The chain's CDR3 is CASTHSPGNPYNEQFF. CDR3 DNA: TGTGCCAGCACCCACAGCCCAGGAAATCCCTACAATGAGCAGTTCTTC.